These 25 T cell receptor beta chains were all obtained from the same sample, sequenced in a study of CD8 T cells in Susac syndrome. RNA was extracted with the RNeasy kit, and a quantity of roughly 0.5 to 1 ug was reverse transcribed using random hexamers. TCRdb called the immunoSEQ multiplex PCR reads again in MiXCR, with one record for every CDR3 protein. The sample has 200,000 to 250,000 distinct CDR3 sequences, 92% seen once. Sequencing was done on a sample of CD8+ T cells from PBMCs. These receptor sequences come from a human donor with multiple sclerosis.

The V and J genes are TRBV13 and TRBJ2-7; 7 bases fit TRBD2. This CDR3 region has 14 residues. With V trimmed by 3 bases and J by 1 base, 3 bases remained unmatched. CDR1 is PRHDT, CDR2 FYEKMQ, per germline (reference sequence). This CDR3 is CASSFMGGSYEQYF. CDR3 DNA: TGTGCCAGCAGCTTTATGGGAGGGTCCTACGAGCAGTACTTC.

This chain links TRBV14 with TRBJ2-6, with D tentatively TRBD1 (6 bases). This CDR3 spans 17 amino acids. Deletions cut 2 bases from V and 3 bases from J, with 14 bases between. Germline V gene data show CDR1 as SGHDN and CDR2 as FVKESK. CDR3 region: CASSQLDAGDGANVLTF. As DNA, the CDR3 is TGTGCCAGCAGCCAATTAGACGCAGGGGATGGGGCCAACGTCCTGACTTTC. Drawing the rest from reference TRBV14 and TRBJ2-6, the complete variable domain is EAGVTQFPSHSVIEKGQTVTLRCDPISGHDNLYWYRRVMGKEIKFLLHFVKESKQDESGMPNNRFLAERTGGTYSTLKVQPAELEDSGVYFCASSQLDAGDGANVLTFGAGSRLTVL.

The rearrangement uses TRBV2 and TRBJ2-1; possibly TRBD2 for D (6 bases). CDR1 is SNHLY, CDR2 FYNNEI, per germline. V was pared by 6 bases and J by 3 bases, with 18 bases between. This CDR3 is 16 amino acids long. The DNA of the CDR3 is TGTGCCAGCAGACAAAGGGAGGTAGCGGACTACAATGAGCAGTTCTTC. It yields the protein CASRQREVADYNEQFF.

CDR3 DNA: TGTGCCAGCAGCCAAGAGGACAGGGAAGAGACCCAGTACTTC. Encoded protein: CASSQEDREETQYF. The rearrangement links TRBV3-1 to TRBJ2-5; TRBD1 aligns across 8 bases. Germline V gene lookup returns CDR1 LGHDT and CDR2 YNNKEL (reference sequence). Trimming cost V 0 bases and J 3 bases; bases outside gene matches: 0. The length of the CDR3 is 14 residues.

The rearrangement links TRBV5-6 to TRBJ2-2, with D unresolved. The ends were cut back, 2 bases at V and 5 bases at J, with 13 bases in the middle. In germline, CDR1 is SGHDT, CDR2 YYEEEE. CDR3 size: 15 residues. The CDR3 here is CASSLDELGTGELFF. CDR3 coding DNA: TGTGCCAGCAGCTTAGACGAGCTCGGGACCGGGGAGCTGTTTTTT.

The J gene is TRBJ1-1, the V gene TRBV29-1; weak D call: TRBD1 (6 bases). The germline V gene has CDR1 SQVTM and CDR2 ANQGSEA. The V end was cut by 5 bases, the J end by 1 base, with 14 bases between. This CDR3 comprises 14 residues. DNA of the CDR3: TGCAGCGTTAAAACGGGACATAAGAACACTGAAGCTTTCTTT. This sequence encodes CSVKTGHKNTEAFF.

This chain joins TRBV9 and TRBJ2-5, with D maybe TRBD2 (7 bases). The V gene lost 1 base and the J gene lost 3 bases, with 25 bases spanning the gap. The CDR3 runs 19 residues. From germline, CDR1 is SGDLS and CDR2 YYNGEE. Here the CDR3 DNA reads TGTGCCAGCAGCGTATCTAGGGGGACCACTAGCGAACGGGAAGAGACCCAGTACTTC. Protein product: CASSVSRGTTSEREETQYF.

The chain links TRBV7-9 to TRBJ2-5; no definite D call. Trimming removed 2 bases at V and 5 bases at J, with 15 bases between. This CDR3 has 15 amino acids. Germline lookup yields CDR1 SEHNR and CDR2 FQNEAQ (reference sequence). Written as DNA, the CDR3 is TGTGCCAGCAGCTTAATGGTTGGGGTTGGGGAGACCCAGTACTTC. Translation: CASSLMVGVGETQYF.

The chain joins TRBV20-1 to TRBJ1-1; D is unresolved. V gave up 1 base and J gave up 6 bases, with 3 bases separating them. CDR3 length: 10 amino acids. Germline CDR1 is DFQATT and CDR2 is SNEGSKA (reference sequence). As DNA, the CDR3 is TGCAGTGCTAGAGTTCCTGAAGCTTTCTTT. It specifies CSARVPEAFF.

In this sample, this clonotype turned up once. The chain joins TRBV7-9 to TRBJ1-3; a possible D gene is TRBD1 (5 bases). Germline lookup yields CDR1 SEHNR and CDR2 FQNEAQ (reference sequence). Trimming took 4 bases from V and 4 from J, leaving 14 bases between them. The CDR3 covers 15 residues. CDR3 loop: CASSSTDTSGNTIYF. In DNA form, the CDR3 reads TGTGCCAGCAGCTCGACAGACACCTCAGGAAACACCATATATTTT.

In its sample, this clonotype was seen a few times. The chain joins TRBV7-2 to TRBJ1-2; no clear D. Looked up from germline, CDR1 is SGHTA and CDR2 is FQGNSA. Between the trimmed V and J ends, which lost 0 bases and 1 base, there was a span of 3 bases. The CDR3 has 13 residues. For the CDR3, the DNA is TGTGCCAGCAGCTTAGCCGGTAACTATGGCTACACCTTC. Protein product: CASSLAGNYGYTF.

The chain links TRBV9 to TRBJ1-1, with a possible D match to TRBD1 (5 bases). This CDR3 is built from 16 residues. V was trimmed by 4 bases and J by 3 bases, leaving 19 bases between them. Germline CDR1 reads SGDLS; CDR2 reads YYNGEE. CDR3 sequence reads: CASSPNPGPDHTEAFF. In DNA form, the CDR3 reads TGTGCCAGCAGCCCCAACCCGGGACCGGATCACACTGAAGCTTTCTTT.

The chain carries TRBV27 and TRBJ1-1; D gene ambiguous. The CDR3 sequence is 13 residues long. Trimming cost V 3 bases and J 6 bases, with 11 bases left between them. Germline V gene lookup returns CDR1 MNHEY and CDR2 SMNVEV (reference sequence). CDR3 sequence reads: CASSFAGKAEAFF. CDR3 bases: TGTGCCAGCAGTTTTGCGGGGAAAGCTGAAGCTTTCTTT.

V and J are TRBV23-1 and TRBJ2-6; no firm D call. TRBV23-1 belongs to the ORF category, with a function that is uncertain. CDR3 length: 14 amino acids. The germline V and J ends were trimmed by 10 bases and 0 bases, with 10 bases remaining between them. CDR3 sequence: CATPWTSGANVLTF. In DNA, the CDR3 is TGCGCCACTCCATGGACCTCTGGGGCCAACGTCCTGACTTTC.

The rearrangement joins TRBV12-5 to TRBJ2-1; 9 bases are a match to TRBD2. The V segment lost 7 bases and the J segment 5 bases; nucleotides outside the gene matches: 9. Germline CDR1 LGHNT, CDR2 FRNRAP. CDR3 length equals 15 residues. The CDR3 reads CASVEGTSWDNEQFF. CDR3 nucleotide sequence: TGTGCTAGTGTTGAGGGGACTAGCTGGGACAATGAGCAGTTCTTC. The whole variable domain, remainder taken from reference TRBV12-5 and TRBJ2-1, is DARVTQTPRHKVTEMGQEVTMRCQPILGHNTVFWYRQTMMQGLELLAYFRNRAPLDDSGMPKDRFSAEMPDATLATLKIQPSEPRDSAVYFCASVEGTSWDNEQFFGPGTRLTVL.

This chain joins TRBV7-9 and TRBJ2-3, with D unresolved. The V and J ends lost 0 bases and 2 bases respectively, with 6 bases between them. Germline V lookup: CDR1 SEHNR, CDR2 FQNEAQ (reference sequence). CDR3 length equals 14 residues. This CDR3 is CASSLAEFTDTQYF. CDR3 in DNA: TGTGCCAGCAGCTTAGCGGAGTTCACAGATACGCAGTATTTT.

This clonotype has more than one count but fewer than ten. The rearrangement uses TRBV5-4 and TRBJ2-5; D might be TRBD1 (5 bases). Germline CDR1 reads SGHNT; CDR2 reads YYREEE (reference sequence). V was clipped by 3 bases and J by 1 base, with 10 bases between them. The CDR3 has 14 amino acids. CDR3 residues: CASSSGHFQETQYF. The CDR3 DNA follows: TGTGCCAGCAGCTCCGGACACTTCCAAGAGACCCAGTACTTC. Using reference TRBV5-4 and TRBJ2-5 for the parts outside the CDR3, the full variable domain is ETGVTQSPTHLIKTRGQQVTLRCSSQSGHNTVSWYQQALGQGPQFIFQYYREEENGRGNFPPRFSGLQFPNYSSELNVNALELDDSALYLCASSSGHFQETQYFGPGTRLLVL.

The chain links TRBV7-9 to TRBJ2-5; D unresolved. V gave up 3 bases and J gave up 3 bases, with 8 bases separating them. CDR3 length: 13 amino acids. Germline V gene sequence: CDR1 SEHNR, CDR2 FQNEAQ (reference sequence). The CDR3 region has the DNA TGTGCCAGCAGCTTTGTAAGGGAAGAGACCCAGTACTTC. This translates into CASSFVREETQYF.

The chain links TRBV2 to TRBJ2-2, with 10 nucleotides matching TRBD1. J was trimmed by 6 bases and V by 11 bases; bases with no gene match: 12. This CDR3 contains 15 residues. Germline V gene lookup returns CDR1 SNHLY and CDR2 FYNNEI. The CDR3 DNA reads TGTGCCGTGCGGGGGACAGGGGCAGTGGCCGGGGAGCTGTTTTTT. It specifies CAVRGTGAVAGELFF.

The J gene is TRBJ2-2, the V gene TRBV12-3 or TRBV12-4; D unclear. Trimming cost V 5 bases and J 0 bases, with 7 bases left between them. The CDR3 covers 14 residues. CDR3 in amino acids: CASSPSPNTGELFF. The DNA of the CDR3 is TGTGCCAGCAGTCCCTCGCCGAACACCGGGGAGCTGTTTTTT.

This clonotype was observed a few times. The chain links TRBV7-2 to TRBJ2-1, with TRBD2 matching 13 bases. V gave up 5 bases and J gave up 5 bases; unmatched junction bases: 3. This CDR3 is 15 amino acids long. Germline assignment: CDR1 SGHTA and CDR2 FQGNSA. Here the CDR3 reads CASSPGTSGNNEQFF. The CDR3 nucleotides read TGTGCCAGCAGCCCCGGGACTAGCGGGAACAATGAGCAGTTCTTC. Filled out from reference TRBV7-2 and TRBJ2-1, the complete variable domain reads GAGVSQSPSNKVTEKGKDVELRCDPISGHTALYWYRQSLGQGLEFLIYFQGNSAPDKSGLPSDRFSAERTGGSVSTLTIQRTQQEDSAVYLCASSPGTSGNNEQFFGPGTRLTVL.

The chain joins TRBV7-9 to TRBJ2-1; the match to TRBD2 covers 9 bases. Germline V gene lookup returns CDR1 SEHNR and CDR2 FQNEAQ (reference sequence). CDR3 length: 15 amino acids. Unmatched junction bases numbered 2, after V lost 5 bases and J lost 0 bases. DNA of the CDR3: TGTGCCAGCAGCCGGACTAGCGACTCCTACAATGAGCAGTTCTTC. Amino acids: CASSRTSDSYNEQFF.

CDR3 nucleotides: TGTGCCAGCAGCGTAGTGGACGGTCAGGCGGGGCTGAGCAGACTAGCGGTCTACGAGCAGTACTTC. This gives the protein CASSVVDGQAGLSRLAVYEQYF. This chain connects TRBV9 to TRBJ2-7; 9 nucleotides match TRBD2. This CDR3 contains 22 residues. CDR1 is SGDLS and CDR2 is YYNGEE in the germline V gene. V shed 0 bases, J shed 3 bases, and the junction held 25 bases outside the gene matches.

V usage is TRBV13 and J usage is TRBJ2-5; 9 bases match TRBD2. The CDR3 runs to 14 residues. CDR1 and CDR2 from the germline V gene are PRHDT and FYEKMQ (reference sequence). After removal of 3 bases from V and 1 base from J, the junction contained 0 bases not matched to a gene. The CDR3 DNA is TGTGCCAGCAGCTTGGGACTAGCCCAAGAGACCCAGTACTTC. Translating gives CASSLGLAQETQYF.

The chain is built from TRBV27 and TRBJ1-5; 7 positions match TRBD1. Germline CDR1 is MNHEY and CDR2 is SMNVEV (reference sequence). This CDR3 spans 14 amino acids. J gave up 5 bases and V 4 bases, and 5 bases lay outside the gene matches. The DNA of the CDR3 is TGTGCCAGCAGTTGGACAGGAGCTGATCAGCCCCAGCATTTT. This encodes CASSWTGADQPQHF.